These 19 T cell receptor beta chains were all obtained from the same sample, sequenced in a study of cytomegalovirus exposure and HLA in healthy donors. PCR amplification relied on 60 Vbeta primers (plus 13 Jbeta primers). TCRdb's table, derived via immunoSEQ multiplex PCR, lists solely in-frame clones and lacks some. The sample lists under 75,000 clones, 65% to 80% seen once, with roughly 17% in the top ten. The sequencing input was PBMCs. These receptors were taken from a middle-aged man in good health and CMV-seropositive.

The chain links TRBV7-2 to TRBJ2-1; TRBD2 might be the D (6 bases). Germline V gene sequence: CDR1 SGHTA, CDR2 FQGNSA. The CDR3 has 15 residues. Trimming stripped 2 bases from V and 7 bases from J, with 15 bases between. The chain's CDR3 is CASSLSGPVLNEQFF. In nucleotides, the CDR3 is TGTGCCAGCAGCTTAAGCGGGCCCGTACTTAATGAGCAGTTCTTC. Based on the CDR3 plus reference TRBV7-2 and TRBJ2-1, the full variable domain is GAGVSQSPSNKVTEKGKDVELRCDPISGHTALYWYRQSLGQGLEFLIYFQGNSAPDKSGLPSDRFSAERTGGSVSTLTIQRTQQEDSAVYLCASSLSGPVLNEQFFGPGTRLTVL.

The chain uses TRBV6-1 and TRBJ1-1; a possible D gene is TRBD1 (5 bases). This CDR3 has 12 residues. Germline V gene sequence: CDR1 MNHNS, CDR2 SASEGT. Trimming removed 1 base from V and 10 bases from J, with 10 bases in between. As DNA, the CDR3 is TGTGCCAGCAGTGAAGGAAGGGGAAGAGCTTTCTTT. Translation gives CASSEGRGRAFF.

The V and J genes are TRBV6-1 and TRBJ2-1, with 14 positions matching TRBD2. J gave up 9 bases and V 7 bases, and 5 bases lay outside the gene matches. Germline lookup yields CDR1 MNHNS and CDR2 SASEGT. This CDR3 comprises 14 residues. The CDR3 protein is CASKGLAGDREQFF. CDR3 bases: TGTGCCAGCAAGGGACTAGCGGGAGATCGTGAGCAGTTCTTC.

In DNA form, the CDR3 reads TGTGCCAGCAGTAACTCAGGGTTGCTCAGTGGAAACACCATATATTTT. Translating gives CASSNSGLLSGNTIYF. The chain combines TRBV27 with TRBJ1-3; maybe TRBD1 (5 bases). CDR1 is MNHEY and CDR2 is SMNVEV in the germline V gene (reference sequence). The length of the CDR3 is 16 residues. The V gene lost 5 bases and the J gene lost 3 bases, with 17 bases spanning the gap.

This chain links TRBV6-5 with TRBJ2-3; D perhaps matches TRBD2 (5 bases). The CDR3 is made up of 14 amino acids. Trimming stripped 2 bases from V and 4 bases from J, with 10 bases between. Germline CDR1 is MNHEY and CDR2 is SVGAGI. The CDR3 DNA follows: TGTGCCAGCAGTTACGACACTAGGGCAGATACGCAGTATTTT. This encodes CASSYDTRADTQYF.

This clone was found a few times. The V and J genes are TRBV13 and TRBJ2-2, with D perhaps matching TRBD1 (6 bases). Per the germline V gene, CDR1 is PRHDT and CDR2 is FYEKMQ (reference sequence). Trimming removed 8 bases from V and 0 bases from J, with 7 bases in between. This CDR3 is built from 13 residues. CDR3 DNA: TGTGCCAGCGACAGGACGAACACCGGGGAGCTGTTTTTT. Amino acid sequence: CASDRTNTGELFF.

The genes are TRBV10-3 and TRBJ2-1; 13 bases are shared with TRBD2. The CDR3 runs 15 residues. Looked up from germline, CDR1 is ENHRY and CDR2 is SYGVKD. Trimming cost V 2 bases and J 7 bases; bases outside gene matches: 2. The CDR3 bases are TGTGCCATCAGTGAGGGACTAGCGGGAGATAATGAGCAGTTCTTC. It encodes CAISEGLAGDNEQFF.

The chain joins TRBV6-5 to TRBJ1-6; the D gene is possibly TRBD1 (5 bases). The length of the CDR3 is 15 residues. Germline CDR1 MNHEY, CDR2 SVGAGI. Trimming took off 5 bases at V and 7 bases at J, with 15 bases between the two ends. CDR3 sequence reads: CASSRPEGINSPLHF. The CDR3 nucleotides are TGTGCCAGCAGTCGGCCGGAGGGGATCAATTCACCCCTCCACTTT.

CDR3 protein: CASSPGGFGALGEQYF. Here the CDR3 DNA reads TGTGCCAGCTCACCGGGAGGATTTGGGGCGCTGGGGGAGCAGTACTTC. The rearrangement links TRBV18 to TRBJ2-5; tentative D call: TRBD2 (6 bases). Germline CDR1 KGHSH, CDR2 LQKENI. The CDR3 contains 16 residues. The V end was cut by 3 bases, the J end by 11 bases, with 25 bases between.

This clone was seen a few times. In nucleotides, the CDR3 is TGTGCCAGCAGCCCTAGGGGAACTAGCGGGAGTAATGAGCAGTTCTTC. It codes for CASSPRGTSGSNEQFF. The chain joins TRBV7-9 to TRBJ2-1, with 11 bases that match TRBD2. V dropped 5 bases and J dropped 7; count of bases not matched to a gene: 10. From germline, CDR1 is SEHNR and CDR2 FQNEAQ (reference sequence). This CDR3 has 16 amino acids.

V is TRBV6-5 and J is TRBJ2-5, with TRBD2 matching 12 bases. The CDR3 is 15 amino acids. With 4 bases clipped from V and 9 bases from J, the junction kept 9 bases outside the gene matches. The germline CDR1 and CDR2 sequences are MNHEY and SVGAGI. CDR3 DNA: TGTGCCAGCAGTTCGTCCCCATCTAGCGGGAGGGCCCAGTACTTC. Protein: CASSSSPSSGRAQYF.

The rearrangement joins TRBV7-3 to TRBJ2-2; possible D gene TRBD2, 6 bases. The CDR3 has 13 residues. V was shortened by 5 bases and J by 6 bases, with 10 bases between the two germline ends. Germline values: CDR1 SGHTA, CDR2 FQGTGA. CDR3 region: CASSGREAGELFF. The CDR3 DNA follows: TGTGCCAGCAGCGGGCGGGAAGCCGGGGAGCTGTTTTTT.

V and J are TRBV9 and TRBJ2-7; 8 nucleotides line up with TRBD2. This CDR3 region has 14 residues. The germline gives CDR1 SGDLS, CDR2 YYNGEE. V trimming: 4 bases; J trimming: 3 bases; junction bases outside the gene matches: 6. CDR3 sequence reads: CASSMGLVSYEQYF. In nucleotides, the CDR3 is TGTGCCAGCAGCATGGGACTAGTTAGCTACGAGCAGTACTTC.

This clone was observed a few times. This chain connects TRBV16 to TRBJ2-7; 11 bases are a match to TRBD2. Germline assignment: CDR1 KGHSY and CDR2 FQNENV. The CDR3 has 17 residues. J was trimmed by 2 bases and V by 1 base; bases with no gene match: 7. CDR3 coding DNA: TGTGCCAGCAGCCAATATGACCTAGCGGGGGGCACCTACGAGCAGTACTTC. Protein: CASSQYDLAGGTYEQYF.

The chain recombines TRBV19 with TRBJ1-2; D unclear. The CDR3 is 16 residues long. V shed 7 bases and J shed 5 bases, with 23 bases lying between them. In germline, CDR1 is LNHDA, CDR2 SQIVND (reference sequence). CDR3 sequence (DNA): TGTGCCAGTATCCCAATGGGCGCAGGAAAGAGTTATGGCTACACCTTC. It is translated as CASIPMGAGKSYGYTF.

This clone was recorded once. The genes are TRBV9 and TRBJ2-5; TRBD1 matches at 7 bases. The germline V gene encodes CDR1 SGDLS and CDR2 YYNGEE. CDR3 length equals 15 residues. After removal of 4 bases from V and 5 bases from J, the junction contained 11 bases not matched to a gene. The CDR3 sequence: CASSPQTGYRETQYF. CDR3 bases: TGTGCCAGCAGCCCCCAGACAGGGTACAGGGAGACCCAGTACTTC. Looking up the rest from reference TRBV9 and TRBJ2-5 gives the full variable domain: DSGVTQTPKHLITATGQRVTLRCSPRSGDLSVYWYQQSLDQGLQFLIQYYNGEERAKGNILERFSAQQFPDLHSELNLSSLELGDSALYFCASSPQTGYRETQYFGPGTRLLVL.

This rearrangement joins TRBV6-6 to TRBJ1-3; 8 bases are a match to TRBD1. V shed 7 bases and J 0 bases; nucleotides not matched to a gene: 5. The CDR3 runs 15 residues. Germline V CDR1 and CDR2: MNHNY, SVGAGI (reference sequence). CDR3 residues: CASNHRGDSGNTIYF. Here the CDR3 DNA reads TGTGCCAGCAATCACAGGGGGGACTCTGGAAACACCATATATTTT.

This chain connects TRBV30 to TRBJ1-6; 8 bases are a match to TRBD1. CDR3 length: 12 residues. V shed 7 bases, J shed 9 bases, and the junction held 5 bases outside the gene matches. Germline lookup yields CDR1 GTSNPN and CDR2 SVGIG (reference sequence). The CDR3 sequence: CAFDRGGSPLHF. CDR3 nucleotides: TGTGCCTTCGACAGGGGTGGTTCACCCCTCCACTTT.

This clone was counted once. This sequence joins TRBV7-2 and TRBJ2-1; 10 bases fit TRBD2. Germline V gives CDR1 SGHTA, CDR2 FQGNSA. The ends lost 5 bases at V and 13 bases at J; junction bases unmatched: 8. The CDR3 has 13 amino acids. In DNA, the CDR3 is TGTGCCAGCAGCCCGCTAGCGGGAGAAACCCAGTTCTTC. Its translation is CASSPLAGETQFF. Complete variable domain (other parts from reference TRBV7-2 and TRBJ2-1): GAGVSQSPSNKVTEKGKDVELRCDPISGHTALYWYRQSLGQGLEFLIYFQGNSAPDKSGLPSDRFSAERTGGSVSTLTIQRTQQEDSAVYLCASSPLAGETQFFGPGTRLTVL.